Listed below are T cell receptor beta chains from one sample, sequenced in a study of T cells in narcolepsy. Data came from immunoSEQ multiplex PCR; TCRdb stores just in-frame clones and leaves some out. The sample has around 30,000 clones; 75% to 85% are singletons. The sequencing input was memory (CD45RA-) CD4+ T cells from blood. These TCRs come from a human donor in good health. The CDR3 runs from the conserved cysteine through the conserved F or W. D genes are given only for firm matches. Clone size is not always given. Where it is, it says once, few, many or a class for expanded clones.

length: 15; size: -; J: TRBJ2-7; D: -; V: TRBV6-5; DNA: TGTGCCAGCAGTCGGAATTGGGGGAGCTCCTACGAGCAGTACTTC; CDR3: CASSRNWGSSYEQYF
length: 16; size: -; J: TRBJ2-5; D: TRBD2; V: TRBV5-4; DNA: TGTGCCAGCAGCTTGGCCGATGGAGCGGGGAGGAAGACCCAGTACTTC; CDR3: CASSLADGAGRKTQYF
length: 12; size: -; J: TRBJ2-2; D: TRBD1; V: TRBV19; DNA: TGTGCCAGCCCGATAGACAGGGAGGAGCTGTTTTTT; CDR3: CASPIDREELFF
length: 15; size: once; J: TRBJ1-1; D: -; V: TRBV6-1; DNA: TGTGCCAGCAGCCGGACCCCAGGGGCGAACACTGAAGCTTTCTTT; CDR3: CASSRTPGANTEAFF
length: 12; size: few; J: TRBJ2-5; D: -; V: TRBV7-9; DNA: TGTGCCAGCAGCCGGGATCATCGGACCCAGTACTTC; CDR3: CASSRDHRTQYF
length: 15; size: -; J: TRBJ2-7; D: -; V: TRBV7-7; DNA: TGTGCTAGCAGCTTAGGGCAGGGGGGGTCCTACGAGCAGTACTTC; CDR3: CASSLGQGGSYEQYF
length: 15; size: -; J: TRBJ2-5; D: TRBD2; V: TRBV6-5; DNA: TGTGCCAGCAGTCGACGCGGGGGGCCATGGGAGACCCAGTACTTC; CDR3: CASSRRGGPWETQYF
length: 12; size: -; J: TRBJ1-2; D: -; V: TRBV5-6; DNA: TGTGCCAGCAGCTTCCGAGGGTATGGCTACACCTTC; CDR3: CASSFRGYGYTF
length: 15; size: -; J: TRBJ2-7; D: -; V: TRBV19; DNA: TGTGCCAGTAGTACAGGGTCCACGAATATCTACGAGCAGTACTTC; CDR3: CASSTGSTNIYEQYF
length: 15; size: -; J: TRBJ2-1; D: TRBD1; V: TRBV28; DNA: TGTGCCAGCAGTTATACGGGACAGAAACACAATGAGCAGTTCTTC; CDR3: CASSYTGQKHNEQFF
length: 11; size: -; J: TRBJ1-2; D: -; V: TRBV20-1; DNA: TGCAGTGCCTCAGGGATGTATGGCTACACCTTC; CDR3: CSASGMYGYTF
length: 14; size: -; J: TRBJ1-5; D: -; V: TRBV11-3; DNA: TGTGCCAGCAGCTTAGAAATTAGCAATCAGCCCCAGCATTTT; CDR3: CASSLEISNQPQHF
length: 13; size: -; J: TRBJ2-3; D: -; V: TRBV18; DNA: TGTGCCAGCTCACCAGAATCAGGACAGACGCAGTATTTT; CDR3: CASSPESGQTQYF
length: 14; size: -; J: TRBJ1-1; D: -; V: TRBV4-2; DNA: TGTGCCAGCAGTGCACTTAGAAGGGACACTGAAGCTTTCTTT; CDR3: CASSALRRDTEAFF
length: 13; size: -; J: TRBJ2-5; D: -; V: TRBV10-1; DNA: TGCGCCAGCAGCAGAGTCCCGGGCGAGACCCAGTACTTC; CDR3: CASSRVPGETQYF
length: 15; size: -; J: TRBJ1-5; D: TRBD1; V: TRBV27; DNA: TGTGCCAGCAGTTTCCAGGGGGCTTACAATCAGCCCCAGCATTTT; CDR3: CASSFQGAYNQPQHF
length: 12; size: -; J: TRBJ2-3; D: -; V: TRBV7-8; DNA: TGTGCCAGCAGCGCTTACACAGATACGCAGTATTTT; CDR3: CASSAYTDTQYF
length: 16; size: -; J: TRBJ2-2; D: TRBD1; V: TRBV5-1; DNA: TGCGCCAGCAGCTTGGGCGGGGACAGGCGCACCGGGGAGCTGTTTTTT; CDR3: CASSLGGDRRTGELFF
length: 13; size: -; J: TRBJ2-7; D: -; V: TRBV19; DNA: TGTGCCAGTAAAGGAACCGGACAGTACGAGCAGTACTTC; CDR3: CASKGTGQYEQYF
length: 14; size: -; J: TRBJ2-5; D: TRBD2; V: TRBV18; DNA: TGTGCCAGCTCACCTAGGACTAGCGTGATTACCCAGTACTTC; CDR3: CASSPRTSVITQYF
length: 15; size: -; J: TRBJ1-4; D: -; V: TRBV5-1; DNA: TGCGCCAGCAGCCCCCGTGAGGCAACTAATGAAAAACTGTTTTTT; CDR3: CASSPREATNEKLFF
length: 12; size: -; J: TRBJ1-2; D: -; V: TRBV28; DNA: TGTGCCAGCAGCATACAGGGCTATGGCTACACCTTC; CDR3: CASSIQGYGYTF
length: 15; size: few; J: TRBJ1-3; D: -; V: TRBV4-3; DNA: TGCGCCAGCCGCCACGCTCAGGGTTCTGGAAACACCATATATTTT; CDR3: CASRHAQGSGNTIYF
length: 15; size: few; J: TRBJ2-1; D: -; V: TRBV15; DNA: TGTGCCACCAGCAGAGATCCGGGAGCGGGCAATGAGCAGTTCTTC; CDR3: CATSRDPGAGNEQFF
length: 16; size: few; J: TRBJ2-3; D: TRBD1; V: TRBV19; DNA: TGTGCCAGTAGTACAGGACAGGGGAGTCGCACAGATACGCAGTATTTT; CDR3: CASSTGQGSRTDTQYF
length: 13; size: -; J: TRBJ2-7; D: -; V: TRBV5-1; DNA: TGCGCCAGCCGAGAGGGCAGCGCGTACGAGCAGTACTTC; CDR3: CASREGSAYEQYF
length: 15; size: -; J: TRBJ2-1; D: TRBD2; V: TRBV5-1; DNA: TGCGCCAGCAGCCCGCGGGAGGTCCCCCCCAATGAGCAGTTCTTC; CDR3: CASSPREVPPNEQFF
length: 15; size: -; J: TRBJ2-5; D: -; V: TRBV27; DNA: TGTGCCAGCAGTTTATCCTGGAGTTCCCCGGAGACCCAGTACTTC; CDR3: CASSLSWSSPETQYF
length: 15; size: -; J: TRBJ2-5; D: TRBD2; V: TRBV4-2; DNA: TGTGCCAGCAGCCAAGACGGCGGGGAGGGGGAGACCCAGTACTTC; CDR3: CASSQDGGEGETQYF
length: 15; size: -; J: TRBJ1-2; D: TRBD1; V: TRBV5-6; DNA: TGTGCCAGCAGCCCTGGGGACAGGTGGGACTATGGCTACACCTTC; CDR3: CASSPGDRWDYGYTF
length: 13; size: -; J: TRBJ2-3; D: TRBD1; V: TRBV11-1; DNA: TGTGCCAGCAGGCGGGACAGGTTAGATACGCAGTATTTT; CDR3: CASRRDRLDTQYF
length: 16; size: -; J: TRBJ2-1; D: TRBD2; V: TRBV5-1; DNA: TGCGCCAGCACCCCTCAAGCGGGAGGGGCCGGCAATGAGCAGTTCTTC; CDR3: CASTPQAGGAGNEQFF
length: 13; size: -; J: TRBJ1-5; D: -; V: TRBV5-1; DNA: TGCGCCAGCAGCTTGGGTATGGGTCAGCCCCAGCATTTT; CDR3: CASSLGMGQPQHF
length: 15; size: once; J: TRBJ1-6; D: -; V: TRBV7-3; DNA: TGTGCCAGCAGCGCTCGACAGGCAGCTAATTCACCCCTCCACTTT; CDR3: CASSARQAANSPLHF
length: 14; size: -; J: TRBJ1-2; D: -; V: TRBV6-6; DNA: TGTGCCAGCAGTAATCGGGACGCTAACTATGGCTACACCTTC; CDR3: CASSNRDANYGYTF
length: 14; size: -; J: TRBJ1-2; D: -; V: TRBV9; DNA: TGTGCCAGCAGCGCCACATTAGGGACATATGGCTACACCTTC; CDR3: CASSATLGTYGYTF
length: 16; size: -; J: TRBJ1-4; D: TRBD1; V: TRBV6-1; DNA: TGTGCCAGCAGTGGTGACAGGGGGCAAACTAATGAAAAACTGTTTTTT; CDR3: CASSGDRGQTNEKLFF
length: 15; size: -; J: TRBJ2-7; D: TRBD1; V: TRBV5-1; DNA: TGCGCCAGCAGCTACACACAGGGGCCATCCTACGAGCAGTACTTC; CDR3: CASSYTQGPSYEQYF
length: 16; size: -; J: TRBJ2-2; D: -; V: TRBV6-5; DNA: TGTGCCAGCAGTTATGAGGGGCGGCGAGGCACCGGGGAGCTGTTTTTT; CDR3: CASSYEGRRGTGELFF
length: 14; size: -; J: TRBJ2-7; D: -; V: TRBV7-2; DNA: TGTGCCAGCAGCTTAGGTGGGATTAGCTACGAGCAGTACTTC; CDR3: CASSLGGISYEQYF
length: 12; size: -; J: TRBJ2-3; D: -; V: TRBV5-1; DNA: TGCGCCAGCAGCTTTGCCGGGGATACGCAGTATTTT; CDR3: CASSFAGDTQYF
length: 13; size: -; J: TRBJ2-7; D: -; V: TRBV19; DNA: TGTGCCAGTAAGGACTGGGGAGACTACGAGCAGTACTTC; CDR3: CASKDWGDYEQYF
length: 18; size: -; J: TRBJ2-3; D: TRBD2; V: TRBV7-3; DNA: TGTGCCAGCAGCTTGACTAGCGGGGGATCGGGGACCACAGATACGCAGTATTTT; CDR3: CASSLTSGGSGTTDTQYF
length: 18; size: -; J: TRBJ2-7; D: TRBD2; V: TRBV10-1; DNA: TGCGCCAGCAGTGCTGCGGTCCTCCCTAGCGGGGGCACCTACGAGCAGTACTTC; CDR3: CASSAAVLPSGGTYEQYF
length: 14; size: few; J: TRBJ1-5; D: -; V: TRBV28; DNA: TGTGCCAGCAGGGAACCGCCAGGTAATCAGCCCCAGCATTTT; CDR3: CASREPPGNQPQHF
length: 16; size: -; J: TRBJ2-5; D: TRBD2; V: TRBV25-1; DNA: TGTGCCAGCAGTGAGGAGGGACTAGCGGCCCGGGAGACCCAGTACTTC; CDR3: CASSEEGLAARETQYF
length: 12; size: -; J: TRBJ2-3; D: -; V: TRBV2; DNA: TGTGCCAGCAGGAAACAGCAGGATACGCAGTATTTT; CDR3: CASRKQQDTQYF
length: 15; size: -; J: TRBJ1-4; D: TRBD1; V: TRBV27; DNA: TGTGCCAGCAGTTTAATGGGACAGATTAATGAAAAACTGTTTTTT; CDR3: CASSLMGQINEKLFF
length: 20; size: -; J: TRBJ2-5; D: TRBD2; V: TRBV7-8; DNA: TGTGCCAGCAGCTTAGATTCGGCGGGAGTAAGTGGTTTGGGCCAGGAGACCCAGTACTTC; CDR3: CASSLDSAGVSGLGQETQYF
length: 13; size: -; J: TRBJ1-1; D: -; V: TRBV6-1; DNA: TGTGCCAGCAGCCTTCATGACGGCACTGAAGCTTTCTTT; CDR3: CASSLHDGTEAFF
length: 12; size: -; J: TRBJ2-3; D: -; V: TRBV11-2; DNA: TGTGCCAGCAGCTTAAACATGGATACGCAGTATTTT; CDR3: CASSLNMDTQYF
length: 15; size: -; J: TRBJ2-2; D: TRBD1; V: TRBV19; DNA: TGTGCCAGCCTCCGGGACAGGGGGGACACCGGGGAGCTGTTTTTT; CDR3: CASLRDRGDTGELFF
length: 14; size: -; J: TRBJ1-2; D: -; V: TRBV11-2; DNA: TGTGCCAGCAGCTTACGGGGCCATGAAGATGGCTACACCTTC; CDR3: CASSLRGHEDGYTF
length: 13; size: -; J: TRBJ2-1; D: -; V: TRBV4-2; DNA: TGTGCCAGCAGCCAAAGAGAAGTCAATGAGCAGTTCTTC; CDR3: CASSQREVNEQFF
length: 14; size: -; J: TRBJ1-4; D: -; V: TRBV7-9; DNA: TGTGCCAGCAGCTGGGTAGGGCGAGGGGAAAAACTGTTTTTT; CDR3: CASSWVGRGEKLFF
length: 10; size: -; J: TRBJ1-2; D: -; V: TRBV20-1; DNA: TGCAGTGCTAGAAGGTCGGGCTACACCTTC; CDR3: CSARRSGYTF
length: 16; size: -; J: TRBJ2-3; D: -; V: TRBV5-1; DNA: TGCGCCAGCAGCTTGGCCCTCCTGGGGGGAACAGATACGCAGTATTTT; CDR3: CASSLALLGGTDTQYF
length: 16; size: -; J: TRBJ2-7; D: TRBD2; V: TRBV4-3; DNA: TGCGCCAGCAGCCAGAGGACTAGCCTAAACTCCTACGAGCAGTACTTC; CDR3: CASSQRTSLNSYEQYF
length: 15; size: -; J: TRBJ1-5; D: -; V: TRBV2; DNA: TGTGCCAGCAGTGCCGGGGGACCAAGCAATCAGCCCCAGCATTTT; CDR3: CASSAGGPSNQPQHF
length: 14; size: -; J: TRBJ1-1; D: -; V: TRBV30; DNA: TGTGCCTGGAGTCGTGGGGGGATGAACACTGAAGCTTTCTTT; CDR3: CAWSRGGMNTEAFF